This T cell receptor (beta chain) was observed in a study of CD8 T cell repertoires and HIV-1 epitope variants (dated by TCRdb to 2020 to 2021). A note on the overall study: In separate culture wells, T cells were stimulated with each of twenty-five peptides that represented autologous and known Gag and Nef epitope variants. Tested epitopes included three Gag epitope families and Nef HW9 and YT9. Control conditions included a CMV, EBV and flu peptide pool, the Ebola AY9 epitope as negative control, and a no-peptide well. A total of fewer than 85 T cell cultures were run, with each culture condition performed in triplicate except for one peptide, which was performed in duplicate. An aliquot of 1M T cells was saved as an uncultured baseline condition, separate from the 75 to 95 T cell cultures. Cultures were maintained for 10 days in IMDM with gentamicin, and half-media changes adding IL-2, IL-7 and IL-15 were performed on days 3 and 7. T cells were enriched with the EasySep Human T Cell Enrichment Kit and co-cultured with equal numbers of autologous T cell-negative cells as antigen-presenting cells.

The immunoSEQ platform was used to sequence TCR beta CDR3 regions at survey depth. The QIAamp DNA micro kit was used to extract genomic DNA from every cultured and uncultured CD8+ T cell population. The paper's processing steps were these. Samples with fewer than 5,000 productive reads were excluded, which removed about 6% of the roughly 75 HIV peptide-stimulated cultures. A MANAFEST web app trimmed sequences to CDR3 and removed nonproductive sequences, CDR3s under 5 amino acids, and those not starting C or ending F/W. Clonotypes were classified as antigen-specific only if expansion was observed in at least 2 of 3 replicates versus the no-peptide control at FDR 0.01, only within one epitope family. Specific clonotypes also needed at least fivefold higher frequency than in wells stimulated with peptides from other epitope families. TCRdb carries this immuneACCESS record with in-frame sequences only. Its versions omit some clonotypes, under half of them owing to an unresolved V gene in the studies checked, with the rest unexplained. That table gives V, J and clone size, and the DNA gave D and trimming. For this sample there are some 87,000 clones; roughly 77% appear just once. The ten largest clones represent more than 25% of the sample.

The EasySep Human CD8+ T Cell Enrichment Kit was used on day 10 to isolate CD8+ T cells from every culture. Findings and caveats that apply to the study as a whole: Five clonotypes recognized the Nef KF9 family and one clonotype recognized the HW9 family, while no responses to the TAALDMSHF plasma variant were seen. The assay identified only TCR beta chains and indicated proliferation in response to antigen, without indicating T cell function or cytokine profile. Nine antigen-specific TCR beta clonotypes were identified, and roughly 6 of them appeared cross-reactive for autologous or known escape epitope variants.

On this clone itself: Its antigen is still unknown. It has no much larger one-base neighbor in the sample; base qualities were not kept.

Unmatched junction bases come to 7, with V trimmed by 2 bases and J by 0 bases. The germline V gene (reference sequence) yields PRHDT for CDR1 and FYEKMQ for CDR2. Taken from cysteine to phenylalanine, the CDR3 has 17 residues. Only the CDR3 DNA stays, 51 bases, in frame from base 1. Sequencing used uncultured baseline CD8+ T cells from peripheral blood mononuclear cells (PBMCs). The chain employs TRBV13 and TRBJ2-4, and 7 bases in between align with TRBD2. This TCR derives from a male donor with HIV. The encoded CDR3 is CASSLSREGLAKNIQYF. In nucleotides, the sequence is TGTGCCAGCAGCTTATCGAGGGAGGGCCTAGCCAAAAACATTCAGTACTTC.